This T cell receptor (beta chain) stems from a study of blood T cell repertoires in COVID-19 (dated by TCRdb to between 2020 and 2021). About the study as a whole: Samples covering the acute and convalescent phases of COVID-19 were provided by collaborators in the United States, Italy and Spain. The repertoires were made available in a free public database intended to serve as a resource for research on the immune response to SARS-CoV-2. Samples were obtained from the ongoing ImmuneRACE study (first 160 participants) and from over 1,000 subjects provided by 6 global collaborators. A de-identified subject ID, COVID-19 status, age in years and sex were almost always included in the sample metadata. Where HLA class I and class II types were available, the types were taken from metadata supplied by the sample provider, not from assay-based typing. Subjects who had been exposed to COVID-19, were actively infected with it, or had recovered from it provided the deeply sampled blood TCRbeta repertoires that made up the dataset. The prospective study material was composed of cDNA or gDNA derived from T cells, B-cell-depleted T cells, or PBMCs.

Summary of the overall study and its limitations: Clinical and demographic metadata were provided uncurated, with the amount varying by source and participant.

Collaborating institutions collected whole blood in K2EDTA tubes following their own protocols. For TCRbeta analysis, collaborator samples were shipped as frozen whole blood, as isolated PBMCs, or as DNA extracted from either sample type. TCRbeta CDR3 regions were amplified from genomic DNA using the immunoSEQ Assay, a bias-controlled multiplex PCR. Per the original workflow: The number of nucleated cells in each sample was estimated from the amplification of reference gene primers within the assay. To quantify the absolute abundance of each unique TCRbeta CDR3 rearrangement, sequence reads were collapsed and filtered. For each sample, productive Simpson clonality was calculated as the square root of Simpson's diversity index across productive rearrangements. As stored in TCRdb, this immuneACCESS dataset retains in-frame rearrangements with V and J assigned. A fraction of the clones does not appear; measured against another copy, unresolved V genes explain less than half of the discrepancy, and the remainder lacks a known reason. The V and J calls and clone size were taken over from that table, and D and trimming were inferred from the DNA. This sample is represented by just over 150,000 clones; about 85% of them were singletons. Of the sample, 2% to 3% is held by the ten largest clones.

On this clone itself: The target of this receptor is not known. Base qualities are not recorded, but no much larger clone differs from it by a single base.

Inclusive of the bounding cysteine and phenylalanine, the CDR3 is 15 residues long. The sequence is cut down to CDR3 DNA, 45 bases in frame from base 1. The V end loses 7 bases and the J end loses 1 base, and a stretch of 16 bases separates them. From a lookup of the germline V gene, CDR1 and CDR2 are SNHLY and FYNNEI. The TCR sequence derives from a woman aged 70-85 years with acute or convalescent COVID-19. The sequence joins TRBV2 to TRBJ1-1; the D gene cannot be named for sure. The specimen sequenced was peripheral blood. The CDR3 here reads CASMKGRKGNTEAFF. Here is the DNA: TGTGCCAGCATGAAAGGGAGGAAGGGGAACACTGAAGCTTTCTTT.